This T cell receptor (beta chain) comes out of a study of Graves' ophthalmopathy and Graves' hyperthyroidism. CDR3 length: 15 amino acids. With V trimmed by 8 bases and J by 3 bases, 10 bases remained unmatched. CDR1 MNHNY and CDR2 SVGAGI come from the germline V gene (reference sequence). Regarding this clonotype: As yet, its antigen is unknown.

For repertoire sequencing, the TCR beta CDR3 regions were amplified from RNA transcripts. RT-PCR in the first round used HTBI primers; a second-round multiplex PCR followed. MiXCR was run by TCRdb on the multiplex PCR reads, yielding one entry per CDR3 protein. The data show 1 million to 1.3 million distinct CDR3 sequences, with about two fifths seen just once and more than 9.5% held by the top ten. Patients with other autoimmune diseases, uncontrolled infections, pregnancy or lactation were excluded. Orbital computed tomography, together with clinical symptoms, serum thyroxine, TRAb and thyroid ultrasound, was used for diagnosis. Overall study results and limits: With a specificity of 72.22% and a sensitivity of 60% to 71%, the model predicted ophthalmopathy progression. Built on 13 signatures, a model told ophthalmopathy apart from stable hyperthyroidism with about 91% sensitivity and almost 84% specificity.

This TCR derives from an adult man with Graves' hyperthyroidism. The chain is built from TRBV6-6 and TRBJ1-5; TRBD1 aligns across 7 bases. Sequenced sample: peripheral blood or thyroid tissue (not recorded which). This CDR3 is CASGTGTADNQPQHF. The DNA for the CDR3 is TGTGCCAGCGGAACGGGGACAGCCGACAATCAGCCCCAGCATTTT.